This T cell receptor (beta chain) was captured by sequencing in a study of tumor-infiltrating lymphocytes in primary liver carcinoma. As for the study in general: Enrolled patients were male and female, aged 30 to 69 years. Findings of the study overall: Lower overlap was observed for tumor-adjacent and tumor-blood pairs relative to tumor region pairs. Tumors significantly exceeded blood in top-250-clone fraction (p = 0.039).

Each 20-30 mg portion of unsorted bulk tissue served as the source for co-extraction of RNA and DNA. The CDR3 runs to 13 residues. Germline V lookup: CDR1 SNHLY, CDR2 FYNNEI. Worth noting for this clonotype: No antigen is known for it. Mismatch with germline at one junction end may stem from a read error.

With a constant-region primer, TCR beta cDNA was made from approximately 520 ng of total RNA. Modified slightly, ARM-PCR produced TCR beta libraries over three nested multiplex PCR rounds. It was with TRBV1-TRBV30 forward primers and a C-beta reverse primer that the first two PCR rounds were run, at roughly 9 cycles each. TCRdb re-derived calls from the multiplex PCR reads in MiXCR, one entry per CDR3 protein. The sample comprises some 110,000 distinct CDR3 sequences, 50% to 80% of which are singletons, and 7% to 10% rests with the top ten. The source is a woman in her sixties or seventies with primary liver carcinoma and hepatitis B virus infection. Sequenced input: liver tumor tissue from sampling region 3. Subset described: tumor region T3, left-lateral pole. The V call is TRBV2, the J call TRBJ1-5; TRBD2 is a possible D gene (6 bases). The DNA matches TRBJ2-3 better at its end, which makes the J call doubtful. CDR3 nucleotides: TGTGCCAGTAGTGCCGGGGGTTATCAGCCCCAGTATTTT. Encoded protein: CASSAGGYQPQYF.